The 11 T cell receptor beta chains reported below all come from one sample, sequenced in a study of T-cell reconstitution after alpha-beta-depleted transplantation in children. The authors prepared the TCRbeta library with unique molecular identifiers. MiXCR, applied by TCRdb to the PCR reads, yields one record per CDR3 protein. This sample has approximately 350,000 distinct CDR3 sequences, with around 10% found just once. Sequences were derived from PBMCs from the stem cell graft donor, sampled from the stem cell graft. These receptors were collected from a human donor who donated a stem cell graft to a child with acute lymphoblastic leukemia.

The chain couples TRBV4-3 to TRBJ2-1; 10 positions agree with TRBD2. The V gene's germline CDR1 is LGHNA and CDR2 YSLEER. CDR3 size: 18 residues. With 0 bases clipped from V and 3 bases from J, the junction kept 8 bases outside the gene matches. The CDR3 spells CASSQDYGLAGVYNEQFF. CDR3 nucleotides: TGCGCCAGCAGCCAAGATTATGGGCTAGCGGGAGTCTACAATGAGCAGTTCTTC.

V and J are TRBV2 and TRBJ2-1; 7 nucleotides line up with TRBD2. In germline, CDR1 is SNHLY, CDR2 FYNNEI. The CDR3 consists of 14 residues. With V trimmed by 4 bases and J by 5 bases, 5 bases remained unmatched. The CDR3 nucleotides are TGTGCCAGCAGTGTTGGGAGGGCGAACAATGAGCAGTTCTTC. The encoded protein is CASSVGRANNEQFF.

The DNA of the CDR3 is TGTGCCACCAGCTCCGGACTAGCGGGGACCACAGATACGCAGTATTTT. Translation gives CATSSGLAGTTDTQYF. The V and J genes are TRBV15 and TRBJ2-3; 12 nucleotides align to TRBD2. The germline V gene encodes CDR1 LNHNV and CDR2 YYDKDF (reference sequence). V lost 5 bases to trimming and J lost 2 bases; unmatched junction nucleotides: 5. The length of the CDR3 is 16 residues.

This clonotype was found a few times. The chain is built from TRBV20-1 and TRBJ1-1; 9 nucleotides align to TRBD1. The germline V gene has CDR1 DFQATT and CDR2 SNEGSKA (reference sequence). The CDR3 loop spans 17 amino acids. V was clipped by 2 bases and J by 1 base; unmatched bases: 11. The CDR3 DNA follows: TGCAGTGCTAGAACCGGGACAGGGCTTTGGACGAACACTGAAGCTTTCTTT. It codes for CSARTGTGLWTNTEAFF.

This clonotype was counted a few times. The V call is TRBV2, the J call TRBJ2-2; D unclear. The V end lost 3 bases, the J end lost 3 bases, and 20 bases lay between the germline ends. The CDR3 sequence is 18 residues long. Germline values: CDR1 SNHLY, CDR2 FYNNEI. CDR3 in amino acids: CASSDPLRFSADTGELFF. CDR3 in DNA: TGTGCCAGCAGTGATCCGTTGAGGTTCTCTGCGGACACCGGGGAGCTGTTTTTT.

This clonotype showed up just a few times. The CDR3, as DNA: TGCGCCAGCAGCTTGGCGGCTGGGGGAATGAACACTGAAGCTTTCTTT. It specifies CASSLAAGGMNTEAFF. The chain couples TRBV5-1 to TRBJ1-1, with D perhaps matching TRBD1 (5 bases). Trimming took 0 bases from V and 0 from J, leaving 12 bases between them. The germline V gene has CDR1 SGHRS and CDR2 YFSETQ. The length of the CDR3 is 16 residues.

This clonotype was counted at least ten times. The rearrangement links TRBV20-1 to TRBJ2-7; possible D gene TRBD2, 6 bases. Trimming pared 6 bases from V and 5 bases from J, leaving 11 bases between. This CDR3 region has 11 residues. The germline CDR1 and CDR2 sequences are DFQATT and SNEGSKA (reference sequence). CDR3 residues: CSAPGENEQYF. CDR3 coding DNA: TGCAGTGCCCCGGGGGAGAACGAGCAGTACTTC.

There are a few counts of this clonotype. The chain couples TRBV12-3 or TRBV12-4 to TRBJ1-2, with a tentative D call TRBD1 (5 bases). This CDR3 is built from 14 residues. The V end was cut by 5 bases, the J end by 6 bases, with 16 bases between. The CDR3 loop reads CASSGGGPLDGYTF. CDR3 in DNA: TGTGCCAGCAGTGGGGGTGGGCCCTTAGATGGCTACACCTTC.

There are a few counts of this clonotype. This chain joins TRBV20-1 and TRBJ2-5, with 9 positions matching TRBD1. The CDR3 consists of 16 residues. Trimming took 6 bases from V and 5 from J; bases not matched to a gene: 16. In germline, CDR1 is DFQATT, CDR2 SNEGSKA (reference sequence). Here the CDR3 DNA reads TGCAGTGCAACTACAGGGGGCGAGGGTAGTTTGGAGACCCAGTACTTC. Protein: CSATTGGEGSLETQYF.

In DNA, the CDR3 is TGCAGCGTTCTACCCGGACTAGCGGGGTCCTACAATGAGCAGTTCTTC. This sequence encodes CSVLPGLAGSYNEQFF. The chain carries TRBV29-1 and TRBJ2-1; 12 bases line up with TRBD2. Per the germline V gene, CDR1 is SQVTM and CDR2 is ANQGSEA. Trimming cost V 5 bases and J 1 base; bases outside gene matches: 6. The CDR3 sequence is 16 residues long.

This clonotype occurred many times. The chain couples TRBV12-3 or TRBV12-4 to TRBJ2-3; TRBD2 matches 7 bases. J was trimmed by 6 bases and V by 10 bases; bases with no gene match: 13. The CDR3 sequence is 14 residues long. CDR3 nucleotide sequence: TGTGCCAAATATTTCGGGGGGAGGGCCGATACGCAGTATTTT. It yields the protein CAKYFGGRADTQYF.